This record looks at one T cell receptor beta chain sequence and its context. These data come from a study of shared clonotypes between healthy human individuals. The V gene's germline CDR1 is MNHEY and CDR2 SVGAGI. This CDR3 contains 15 residues. The V segment lost 5 bases and the J segment 4 bases; nucleotides outside the gene matches: 6. For each subset, genomic DNA was distributed in equal portions over several immunoSEQ plates. Profiling relied on immunoSEQ multiplex PCR, and the TCRdb table lists in-frame clones only, not all of them. The repertoire holds roughly 2.4 million clones, under 97% seen once, with around 0.13% in the top ten.

This TCR was sampled from a man aged 18 to 30 in good health. Material: naive CD4+ T cells sorted from blood. Subset described: CD45RA+ positively selected. The chain employs TRBV6-5 and TRBJ2-5, with 11 nucleotides matching TRBD2. This CDR3 is CASSLLAGGGETQYF. In DNA, the CDR3 is TGTGCCAGCAGTCTGCTAGCGGGAGGAGGAGAGACCCAGTACTTC.